This T cell receptor beta chain was sequenced for a study of technical replicates of blood from four donors. Assay used: immunoSEQ multiplex PCR; TCRdb lists only in-frame clones, some missing. The table records tens of thousands of clones, around nine tenths of them present only once. CDR1 and CDR2 from the germline V gene are SQVTM and ANQGSEA. Unmatched junction bases numbered 6, after V lost 0 bases and J lost 10 bases. This CDR3 is built from 12 residues. The genes are TRBV29-1 and TRBJ2-7, with TRBD2 identical over 7 bases. This sequence originates from a human donor in good health. Some clones in this sample may be carry-over from other donors' samples. The specimen sequenced was PBMCs. CDR3 DNA sequence: TGCAGCGTTGAAGAGGGGGGGAGCGACCAGTACTTC. Its translation is CSVEEGGSDQYF.